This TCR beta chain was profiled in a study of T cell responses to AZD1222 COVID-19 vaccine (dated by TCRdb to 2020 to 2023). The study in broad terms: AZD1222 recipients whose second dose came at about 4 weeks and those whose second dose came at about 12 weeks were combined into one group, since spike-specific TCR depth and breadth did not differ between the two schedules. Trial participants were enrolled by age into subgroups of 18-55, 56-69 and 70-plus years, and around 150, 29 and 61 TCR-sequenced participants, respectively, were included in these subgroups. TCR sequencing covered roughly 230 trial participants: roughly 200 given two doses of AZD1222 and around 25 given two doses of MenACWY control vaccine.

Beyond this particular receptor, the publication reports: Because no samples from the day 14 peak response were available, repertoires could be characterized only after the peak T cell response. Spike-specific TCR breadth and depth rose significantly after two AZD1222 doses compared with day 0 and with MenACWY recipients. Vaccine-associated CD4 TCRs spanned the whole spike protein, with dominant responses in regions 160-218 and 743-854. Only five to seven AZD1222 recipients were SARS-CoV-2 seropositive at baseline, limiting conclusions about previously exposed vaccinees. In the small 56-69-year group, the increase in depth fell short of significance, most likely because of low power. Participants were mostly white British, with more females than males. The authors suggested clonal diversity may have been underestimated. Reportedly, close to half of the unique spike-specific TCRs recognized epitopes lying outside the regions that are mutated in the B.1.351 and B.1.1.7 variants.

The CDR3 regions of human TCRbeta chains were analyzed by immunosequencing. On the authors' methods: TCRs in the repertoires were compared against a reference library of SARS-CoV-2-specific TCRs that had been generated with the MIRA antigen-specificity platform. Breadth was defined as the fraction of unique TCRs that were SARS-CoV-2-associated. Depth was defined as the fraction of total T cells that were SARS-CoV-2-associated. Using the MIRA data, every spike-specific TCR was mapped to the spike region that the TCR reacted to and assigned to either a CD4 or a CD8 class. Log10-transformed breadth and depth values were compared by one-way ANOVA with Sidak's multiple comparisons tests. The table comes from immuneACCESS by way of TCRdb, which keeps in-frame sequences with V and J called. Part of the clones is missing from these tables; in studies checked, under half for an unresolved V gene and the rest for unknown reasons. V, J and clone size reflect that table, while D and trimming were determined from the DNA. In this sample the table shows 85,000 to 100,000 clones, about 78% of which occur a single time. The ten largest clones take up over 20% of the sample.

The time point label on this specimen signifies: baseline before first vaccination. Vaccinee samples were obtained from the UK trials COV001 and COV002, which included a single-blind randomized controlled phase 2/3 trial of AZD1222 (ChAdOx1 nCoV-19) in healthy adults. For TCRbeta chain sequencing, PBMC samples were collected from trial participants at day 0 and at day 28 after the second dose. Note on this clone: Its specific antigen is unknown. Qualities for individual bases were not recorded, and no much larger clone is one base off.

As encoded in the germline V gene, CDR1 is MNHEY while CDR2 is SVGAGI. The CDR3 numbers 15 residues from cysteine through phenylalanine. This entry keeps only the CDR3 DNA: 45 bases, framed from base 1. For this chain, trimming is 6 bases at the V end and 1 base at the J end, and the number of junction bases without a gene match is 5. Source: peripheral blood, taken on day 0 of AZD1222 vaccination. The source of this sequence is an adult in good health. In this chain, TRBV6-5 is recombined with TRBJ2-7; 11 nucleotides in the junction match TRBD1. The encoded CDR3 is CASRLGQGASYEQYF. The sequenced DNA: TGTGCCAGCAGGCTAGGACAGGGGGCTTCCTACGAGCAGTACTTC.